Below, 15 T cell receptor beta chains from the same sample are listed, as sequenced in a study of blood T cell repertoires in COVID-19. The data were produced by immunoSEQ multiplex PCR, yet TCRdb's version contains in-frame clones alone and is incomplete. Altogether about 210,000 clones are present, 88% being singletons, with the ten largest covering more than 1.5%. The sequenced sample was peripheral blood. These receptors came from a man between 70 and 80 years old with acute or convalescent COVID-19.

V is TRBV4-1 and J is TRBJ2-6; TRBD1 aligns across 7 bases. CDR1 is MGHRA and CDR2 is YSYEKL in the germline V gene. The CDR3 consists of 15 residues. Trimming took 7 bases from V and 4 from J; bases not matched to a gene: 7. CDR3: CASTPTGAGANVLTF. In nucleotides, the CDR3 is TGCGCCAGCACCCCAACAGGGGCAGGGGCCAACGTCCTGACTTTC.

The chain has TRBV7-3 and TRBJ2-2, with 7 bases that match TRBD1. The germline V gene has CDR1 SGHTA and CDR2 FQGTGA. CDR3 size: 16 residues. Trimming removed 5 bases from V and 1 base from J; junction bases left unmatched: 7. CDR3 sequence (DNA): TGTGCCAGCAGCCCACCCGGGACAGTGAACACCGGGGAGCTGTTTTTT. Translated: CASSPPGTVNTGELFF.

The chain employs TRBV30 and TRBJ2-7; maybe TRBD2 (6 bases). Germline assignment: CDR1 GTSNPN and CDR2 SVGIG (reference sequence). The CDR3 loop spans 14 amino acids. Trimming took off 0 bases at V and 5 bases at J, with 14 bases between the two ends. The CDR3 region has the DNA TGTGCCTGGAGTGTATTTGGGGGGATGGACGAGCAGTACTTC. Protein: CAWSVFGGMDEQYF.

The gene calls are TRBV3-1 (or the pseudogene TRBV3-2) and TRBJ2-1; D gene unclear. The CDR3 contains 15 residues. Looked up from germline, CDR1 is LGHDT and CDR2 is YNNKEL (reference sequence). V was cut by 1 base and J by 0 bases, with 7 bases left in between. For the CDR3, the DNA is TGTGCCAGCAGCCAAGCGCGGCTCTCCTACAATGAGCAGTTCTTC. Translated: CASSQARLSYNEQFF.

The gene calls are TRBV19 and TRBJ1-4, with 10 bases lining up with TRBD1. This CDR3 spans 14 amino acids. Trimming removed 5 bases from V and 8 bases from J; junction bases left unmatched: 5. The germline gives CDR1 LNHDA, CDR2 SQIVND (reference sequence). CDR3 bases: TGTGCCAGTAGTCGGGACAGGGGATCCGAAAAACTGTTTTTT. Its protein is CASSRDRGSEKLFF.

The chain recombines TRBV24-1 with TRBJ2-2; 9 nucleotides align to TRBD2. This CDR3 is 17 amino acids long. Germline CDR1 is KGHDR and CDR2 is SFDVKD. After removal of 5 bases from V and 3 bases from J, the junction contained 9 bases not matched to a gene. DNA of the CDR3: TGTGCCACCAGTGGTTATAGCGGGAGTGCCGACACCGGGGAGCTGTTTTTT. Residues: CATSGYSGSADTGELFF.

This rearrangement joins TRBV7-9 to TRBJ2-6; D gene uncertain. The CDR3 loop spans 14 amino acids. Trimming removed 5 bases at V and 0 bases at J, with 5 bases between. CDR1 is SEHNR, CDR2 FQNEAQ, per germline (reference sequence). The DNA of the CDR3 is TGTGCCAGCAGCCCCCTCTCTGGGGCCAACGTCCTGACTTTC. Its protein is CASSPLSGANVLTF. The whole variable domain, remainder taken from reference TRBV7-9 and TRBJ2-6, is DTGVSQNPRHKITKRGQNVTFRCDPISEHNRLYWYRQTLGQGPEFLTYFQNEAQLEKSRLLSDRFSAERPKGSFSTLEIQRTEQGDSAMYLCASSPLSGANVLTFGAGSRLTVL.

This clone appeared once. The genes are TRBV15 and TRBJ1-5, with 8 bases fitting TRBD1. Germline CDR1 reads LNHNV; CDR2 reads YYDKDF (reference sequence). The CDR3 spans 14 residues. The V and J ends lost 4 bases and 8 bases, in that order; junction bases with no gene match: 7. CDR3 bases: TGTGCCACCAGCACCGACAGGGGCAGGGAGCCCCAGCATTTT. Protein sequence: CATSTDRGREPQHF.

V gene TRBV27 combines with J gene TRBJ2-7; TRBD1 aligns across 11 bases. V was pared by 5 bases and J by 6 bases, with 6 bases of the junction left unmatched. The CDR3 covers 14 residues. Germline V gives CDR1 MNHEY, CDR2 SMNVEV (reference sequence). The CDR3 loop reads CASSPGTGGSEQYF. Written as DNA, the CDR3 is TGTGCCAGCAGTCCCGGGACAGGGGGGTCCGAGCAGTACTTC.

This clone was seen only once. The genes are TRBV7-8 and TRBJ2-7, with TRBD1 matching 7 bases. V trimming: 3 bases; J trimming: 1 base; junction bases outside the gene matches: 3. The CDR3 consists of 14 residues. CDR1 and CDR2 (germline): SGHVS, FQNEAQ. CDR3 in amino acids: CASSFSTGSYEQYF. CDR3 bases: TGTGCCAGCAGCTTTTCGACAGGGTCCTACGAGCAGTACTTC.

The chain uses TRBV11-2 and TRBJ2-7; 9 positions agree with TRBD2. Trimming removed 0 bases from V and 6 bases from J; junction bases left unmatched: 6. Germline lookup yields CDR1 SGHAT and CDR2 FQNNGV. This CDR3 region has 15 residues. The CDR3 DNA follows: TGTGCCAGCAGCTTAGATAGAGTAGCGGGAGCCGAGCAGTACTTC. This codes for CASSLDRVAGAEQYF.

V is TRBV6-1 and J is TRBJ1-5; D remains unclear. This CDR3 is built from 18 residues. Trimming stripped 1 base from V and 0 bases from J, with 16 bases between. Looked up from germline, CDR1 is MNHNS and CDR2 is SASEGT. CDR3 nucleotide sequence: TGTGCCAGCAGTGAAGACCCACATGGCCCAAATAGCAATCAGCCCCAGCATTTT. Translating it yields CASSEDPHGPNSNQPQHF.

This chain links TRBV4-2 with TRBJ1-5; TRBD1 is a possible D gene (6 bases). The germline V gene encodes CDR1 LGHNA and CDR2 YNFKEQ. The CDR3 spans 16 residues. Trimming stripped 2 bases from V and 3 bases from J, with 14 bases between. CDR3 in DNA: TGTGCCAGCAGCCAAAACCCAGGACAGCTCAATCAGCCCCAGCATTTT. Translated, it gives CASSQNPGQLNQPQHF.

The V call is TRBV10-3, the J call TRBJ2-2; 12 nucleotides match TRBD2. The CDR3 totals 16 residues. Losses at the gene ends were 4 bases for V and 6 bases for J; bases not matched to a gene: 6. CDR1 and CDR2 from the germline V gene are ENHRY and SYGVKD. The CDR3: CAISATSGSEAGELFF. CDR3 bases: TGTGCCATCAGTGCGACTAGCGGGAGTGAGGCCGGGGAGCTGTTTTTT.

CDR3 nucleotide sequence: TGTGCCAGCAGCGCTGGGACTAGCGTGAACACCGGGGAGCTGTTTTTT. This codes for CASSAGTSVNTGELFF. The chain links TRBV9 to TRBJ2-2; TRBD2 matches at 10 bases. The V and J ends lost 3 bases and 1 base, in that order; junction bases with no gene match: 3. From germline, CDR1 is SGDLS and CDR2 YYNGEE. This CDR3 contains 16 residues.